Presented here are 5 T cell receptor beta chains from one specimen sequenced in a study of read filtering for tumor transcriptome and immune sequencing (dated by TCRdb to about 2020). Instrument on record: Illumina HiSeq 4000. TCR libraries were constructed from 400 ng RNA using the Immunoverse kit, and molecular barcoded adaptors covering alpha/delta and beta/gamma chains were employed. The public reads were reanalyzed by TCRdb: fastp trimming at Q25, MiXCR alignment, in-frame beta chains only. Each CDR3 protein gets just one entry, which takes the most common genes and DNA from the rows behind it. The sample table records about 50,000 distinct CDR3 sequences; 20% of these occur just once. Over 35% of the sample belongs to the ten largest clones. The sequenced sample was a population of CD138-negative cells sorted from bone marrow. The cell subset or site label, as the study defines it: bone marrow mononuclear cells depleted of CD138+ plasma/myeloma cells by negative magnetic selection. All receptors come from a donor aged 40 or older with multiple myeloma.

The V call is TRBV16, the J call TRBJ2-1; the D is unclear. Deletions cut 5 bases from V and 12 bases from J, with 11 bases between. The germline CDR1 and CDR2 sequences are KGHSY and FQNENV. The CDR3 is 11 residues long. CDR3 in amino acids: CASSSLYRQFF. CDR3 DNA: TGTGCCAGCAGCTCTCTATATCGGCAGTTCTTC. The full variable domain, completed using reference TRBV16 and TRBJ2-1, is GEEVAQTPKHLVRGEGQKAKLYCAPIKGHSYVFWYQQVLKNEFKFLISFQNENVFDETGMPKERFSAKCLPNSPCSLEIQATKLEDSAVYFCASSSLYRQFFGPGTRLTVL.

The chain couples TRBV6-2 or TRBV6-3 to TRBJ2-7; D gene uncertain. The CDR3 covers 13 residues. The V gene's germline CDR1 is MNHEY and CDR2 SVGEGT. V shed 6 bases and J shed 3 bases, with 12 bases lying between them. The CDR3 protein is CASRRTELYEQYF. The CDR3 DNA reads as TGTGCCAGCAGACGTACGGAGCTCTACGAGCAGTACTTC.

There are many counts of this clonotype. The CDR3 loop reads CASRIHSASPNNEQFF. The CDR3 DNA sequence: TGTGCCAGTCGCATCCATAGCGCTTCCCCTAACAATGAGCAGTTCTTC. V gene TRBV19 combines with J gene TRBJ2-1; D is perhaps TRBD2 (5 bases). Trimming pared 8 bases from V and 5 bases from J, leaving 22 bases between. Looked up from germline, CDR1 is LNHDA and CDR2 is SQIVND (reference sequence). The CDR3 runs 16 residues.

The CDR3 here is CASSPGRAVNEKLFF. The CDR3 DNA follows: TGTGCCAGCAGCCCGGGCAGAGCCGTTAATGAAAAACTGTTTTTT. This rearrangement joins TRBV5-5 to TRBJ1-4; D not certain. The CDR3 spans 15 residues. The V end was cut by 4 bases, the J end by 4 bases, with 14 bases between. Looked up from germline, CDR1 is SGHKS and CDR2 is YYEKEE (reference sequence). The full variable domain, rest sourced from reference TRBV5-5 and TRBJ1-4, is DAGVTQSPTHLIKTRGQQVTLRCSPISGHKSVSWYQQVLGQGPQFIFQYYEKEERGRGNFPDRFSARQFPNYSSELNVNALLLGDSALYLCASSPGRAVNEKLFFGSGTQLSVL.

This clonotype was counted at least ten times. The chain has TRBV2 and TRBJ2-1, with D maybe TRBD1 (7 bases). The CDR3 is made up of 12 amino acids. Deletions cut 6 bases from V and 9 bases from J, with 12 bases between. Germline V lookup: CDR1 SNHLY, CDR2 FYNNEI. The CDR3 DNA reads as TGTGCCAGCAGGCGGGACAGTAGTGAGCAGTTCTTC. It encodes CASRRDSSEQFF.